A single sample gave rise to the 17 T cell receptor beta chains below, sequenced in a study of blood T cell repertoires in COVID-19. Profiled with immunoSEQ multiplex PCR; TCRdb holds only in-frame clones, not every one. The table includes about 150,000 clones, roughly 87% detected once. The specimen was peripheral blood. The receptors were gathered from a human donor in a cohort sampled during active COVID-19.

The chain joins TRBV10-1 to TRBJ1-2, with D possibly matching TRBD1 (6 bases). The CDR3 is 16 amino acids. The V and J ends lost 6 bases and 2 bases respectively, with 19 bases between them. From germline, CDR1 is WNHNN and CDR2 SYGVQD (reference sequence). The CDR3 region is CASSVGGGHNNYGYTF. In nucleotides, the CDR3 is TGCGCCAGCAGCGTCGGGGGGGGACACAACAACTATGGCTACACCTTC.

The chain uses TRBV7-2 and TRBJ2-7; possibly TRBD2 for D (5 bases). The ends were cut back, 6 bases at V and 0 bases at J, with 12 bases in the middle. The CDR3 extends over 14 amino acids. Germline V gene sequence: CDR1 SGHTA, CDR2 FQGNSA. CDR3 protein: CASRAPGGSYEQYF. CDR3 bases: TGTGCCAGCAGGGCTCCAGGAGGCTCCTACGAGCAGTACTTC. The full variable domain, in which reference TRBV7-2 and TRBJ2-7 provide the parts outside the CDR3, is GAGVSQSPSNKVTEKGKDVELRCDPISGHTALYWYRQSLGQGLEFLIYFQGNSAPDKSGLPSDRFSAERTGGSVSTLTIQRTQQEDSAVYLCASRAPGGSYEQYFGPGTRLTVT.

The J gene is TRBJ2-2, the V gene TRBV3-1 (or the pseudogene TRBV3-2); D ambiguous. Germline V gene data show CDR1 as LGHDT and CDR2 as YNNKEL (reference sequence). The length of the CDR3 is 16 residues. Trimming shortened V by 3 bases and J by 1 base, and 12 bases separated the two germline ends. Here the CDR3 reads CASSHLSSGNTGELFF. The CDR3 coding sequence is TGTGCCAGCAGCCATTTGTCCTCAGGGAACACCGGGGAGCTGTTTTTT.

The chain is built from TRBV6-7 and TRBJ1-5; 12 bases agree with TRBD1. TRBV6-7 is recorded as an ORF, its role being uncertain. The CDR3 has 17 amino acids. The V segment lost 2 bases and the J segment 4 bases; nucleotides outside the gene matches: 6. Here the CDR3 reads CASSYAGTGGRNQPQHF. In DNA form, the CDR3 reads TGTGCCAGCAGTTACGCCGGGACAGGGGGCCGTAATCAGCCCCAGCATTTT.

J is TRBJ1-1 and V is TRBV3-1 (or the pseudogene TRBV3-2), with D maybe TRBD1 (6 bases). The germline CDR1 and CDR2 sequences are LGHDT and YNNKEL (reference sequence). CDR3 length: 13 amino acids. Trimming removed 4 bases from V and 4 bases from J, with 10 bases in between. CDR3: CASSLRGGTEAFF. The CDR3 DNA reads TGTGCCAGCAGCCTGCGAGGGGGCACTGAAGCTTTCTTT.

The chain uses TRBV24-1 and TRBJ2-1, with D maybe TRBD2 (6 bases). The V gene lost 7 bases and the J gene lost 6 bases, with 12 bases spanning the gap. Germline V lookup: CDR1 KGHDR, CDR2 SFDVKD. The CDR3 is 13 residues long. The CDR3 spells CATRSGTFNEQFF. The CDR3 DNA reads as TGTGCCACCAGATCGGGGACTTTCAATGAGCAGTTCTTC.

The chain recombines TRBV20-1 with TRBJ2-1; the match to TRBD2 covers 7 bases. V lost 5 bases to trimming and J lost 10 bases; unmatched junction nucleotides: 2. There are 10 residues in the CDR3. Germline CDR1 and CDR2: DFQATT and SNEGSKA (reference sequence). CDR3 coding DNA: TGCAGTGCTGGGGAGGGGGAGCAGTTCTTC. Translating gives CSAGEGEQFF.

This chain connects TRBV7-2 to TRBJ1-1; no clear D. The CDR3 runs to 13 residues. In germline, CDR1 is SGHTA, CDR2 FQGNSA. Between the trimmed V and J ends, which lost 1 base and 1 base, there was a span of 4 bases. The CDR3 here is CASSLGRNTEAFF. The DNA for the CDR3 is TGTGCCAGCAGCTTAGGTCGGAACACTGAAGCTTTCTTT.

V and J are TRBV19 and TRBJ2-6; 7 positions match TRBD1. CDR1 and CDR2 (germline): LNHDA, SQIVND (reference sequence). V was clipped by 3 bases and J by 0 bases; unmatched bases: 11. There are 19 residues in the CDR3. The CDR3 nucleotides are TGTGCCAGTAGTATGAAAGGGGGCCGCCCCCTCTCTGGGGCCAACGTCCTGACTTTC. This sequence encodes CASSMKGGRPLSGANVLTF.

The chain joins TRBV2 to TRBJ1-5, with 8 positions matching TRBD1. V lost 6 bases and J lost 5; bases outside the gene matches: 6. Germline V lookup: CDR1 SNHLY, CDR2 FYNNEI. The CDR3 contains 14 residues. CDR3 bases: TGTGCCAGCAGAGACGGACAGGGACATCAGCCCCAGCATTTT. Its translation is CASRDGQGHQPQHF.

CDR3 region: CASSRARQGRGTEAFF. CDR3 coding DNA: TGTGCCAGCAGCAGGGCAAGACAGGGGAGAGGGACTGAAGCTTTCTTT. This rearrangement joins TRBV6-2 or TRBV6-3 to TRBJ1-1; 8 nucleotides agree with TRBD1. CDR1 is MNHEY, CDR2 SVGEGT, per germline. V was clipped by 6 bases and J by 5 bases; unmatched bases: 14. The CDR3 has 16 amino acids.

The V call is TRBV6-5, the J call TRBJ1-6, with D tentatively TRBD1 (5 bases). Germline values: CDR1 MNHEY, CDR2 SVGAGI. This CDR3 has 15 amino acids. Trimming took off 6 bases at V and 8 bases at J, with 17 bases between the two ends. The CDR3: CASRTARRGYSPLHF. The CDR3 region has the DNA TGTGCCAGCAGGACGGCCAGGAGGGGTTATTCACCCCTCCACTTT.

This clone occurred a few times. CDR3 nucleotide sequence: TGTGCCTGGAGTGCGGAGAGCTCCTATAATTCACCCCTCCACTTT. Residues: CAWSAESSYNSPLHF. This chain uses TRBV30 with TRBJ1-6, with no clear D. V was trimmed by 1 base and J by 0 bases, leaving 7 bases between them. The CDR3 loop spans 15 amino acids. CDR1 GTSNPN and CDR2 SVGIG come from the germline V gene (reference sequence).

V gene TRBV30 combines with J gene TRBJ1-6; maybe TRBD1 (6 bases). V was clipped by 7 bases and J by 1 base, with 8 bases between them. The germline gives CDR1 GTSNPN, CDR2 SVGIG (reference sequence). This CDR3 is 13 amino acids long. CDR3 nucleotide sequence: TGTGCCTTGGACAGATCCTATAATTCACCCCTCCACTTT. Translated, it gives CALDRSYNSPLHF.

This clone has only a few counts. The chain is built from TRBV7-2 and TRBJ1-1; D remains unclear. Germline CDR1 reads SGHTA; CDR2 reads FQGNSA. The ends were cut back, 1 base at V and 1 base at J, with 7 bases in the middle. The CDR3 runs 14 residues. DNA for the CDR3: TGTGCCAGCAGCTTAGGGGCAGCGAACACTGAAGCTTTCTTT. Translation: CASSLGAANTEAFF. Using reference TRBV7-2 and TRBJ1-1 for the parts outside the CDR3, the full variable domain is GAGVSQSPSNKVTEKGKDVELRCDPISGHTALYWYRQSLGQGLEFLIYFQGNSAPDKSGLPSDRFSAERTGGSVSTLTIQRTQQEDSAVYLCASSLGAANTEAFFGQGTRLTVV.

V is TRBV19 and J is TRBJ2-6; D is undetermined. Looked up from germline, CDR1 is LNHDA and CDR2 is SQIVND (reference sequence). With 6 bases removed from V and 0 bases from J, the gap between germline ends came to 9 bases. This CDR3 is built from 15 residues. Here the CDR3 reads CASRGGSSGANVLTF. Written as DNA, the CDR3 is TGTGCCAGTAGAGGCGGTAGCTCTGGGGCCAACGTCCTGACTTTC.

V gene TRBV10-3 combines with J gene TRBJ2-2; weak D call: TRBD2 (5 bases). Germline CDR1 is ENHRY and CDR2 is SYGVKD. The CDR3 loop spans 16 amino acids. Trimming left V 7 bases short and J 5 bases short, with 20 bases between. The CDR3 loop reads CAINSGLLRDTGELFF. The DNA of the CDR3 is TGTGCCATCAATTCGGGCCTCCTTCGGGATACCGGGGAGCTGTTTTTT.